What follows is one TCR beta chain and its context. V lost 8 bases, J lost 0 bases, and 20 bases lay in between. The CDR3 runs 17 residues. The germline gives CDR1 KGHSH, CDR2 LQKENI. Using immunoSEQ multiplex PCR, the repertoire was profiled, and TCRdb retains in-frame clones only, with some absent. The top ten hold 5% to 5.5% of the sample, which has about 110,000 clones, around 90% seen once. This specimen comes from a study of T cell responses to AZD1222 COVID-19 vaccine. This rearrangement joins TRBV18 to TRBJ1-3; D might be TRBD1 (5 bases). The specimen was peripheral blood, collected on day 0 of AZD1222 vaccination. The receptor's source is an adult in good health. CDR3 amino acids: CASRGTAPLFSGNTIYF. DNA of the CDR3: TGTGCCAGCCGAGGGACTGCTCCTTTATTCTCTGGAAACACCATATATTTT.